Following are 32 T cell receptor beta chains from one sample sequenced in a study of OX40 agonist ivuxolimab in advanced cancers. This table comes from immunoSEQ multiplex PCR, and its TCRdb copy is limited to in-frame clones, with some not included. Among 50,000 to 70,000 clones listed, about 86% were seen once. The sequenced sample was CD4+ or CD8+ T cells sorted from blood, obtained in a trial of the OX40 agonist ivuxolimab. The receptor source for this set is an adult with an advanced solid tumor such as melanoma, head and neck, liver or kidney cancer.

The count of this clone is one. Written as DNA, the CDR3 is TGTGCCATCAGGGGGCAGGGAGAAGAGACCCAGTACTTC. It specifies CAIRGQGEETQYF. The rearrangement links TRBV10-3 to TRBJ2-5; D is perhaps TRBD1 or TRBD2 (5 bases each). Between the trimmed V and J ends, which lost 6 bases and 3 bases, there was a span of 11 bases. The CDR3 runs 13 residues. Germline lookup yields CDR1 ENHRY and CDR2 SYGVKD.

The chain joins TRBV11-2 to TRBJ2-4; no definite D call. V lost 7 bases and J lost 2, with 12 bases in between. Germline-derived CDR1 and CDR2 are SGHAT and FQNNGV. The CDR3 has 14 amino acids. CDR3 amino acids: CASTGWATKNIQYF. CDR3 DNA: TGTGCCAGCACTGGGTGGGCTACCAAAAACATTCAGTACTTC.

The chain is built from TRBV6-5 and TRBJ1-1; D possibly corresponds to TRBD1 (5 bases). Germline CDR1 MNHEY, CDR2 SVGAGI. Trimming removed 8 bases at V and 2 bases at J, with 12 bases between. The CDR3 contains 13 residues. The chain's CDR3 is CASGPTDNTEAFF. CDR3 nucleotide sequence: TGTGCCAGCGGTCCGACAGACAACACTGAAGCTTTCTTT.

The rearrangement uses TRBV7-3 and TRBJ1-1; a weak D match, TRBD1 (5 bases). Germline values: CDR1 SGHTA, CDR2 FQGTGA. Trimming pared 4 bases from V and 3 bases from J, leaving 9 bases between. This CDR3 is 13 amino acids long. Here the CDR3 DNA reads TGTGCCAGCAGCTCTTCAGGGTACACTGAAGCTTTCTTT. This sequence encodes CASSSSGYTEAFF.

The chain is built from TRBV6-5 and TRBJ2-5, with TRBD2 matching over 7 bases. V was pared by 0 bases and J by 4 bases, with 8 bases of the junction left unmatched. The germline CDR1 and CDR2 sequences are MNHEY and SVGAGI. This CDR3 spans 16 amino acids. The CDR3 region has the DNA TGTGCCAGCAGTTACTCACACGGGGAGGGTTCAGAGACCCAGTACTTC. Protein sequence: CASSYSHGEGSETQYF.

J is TRBJ1-2 and V is TRBV25-1; perhaps TRBD1 as D (5 bases). The V end lost 2 bases, the J end lost 7 bases, and 8 bases lay between the germline ends. This CDR3 is 12 amino acids long. CDR1 is MGHDK, CDR2 SYGVNS, per germline. The DNA for the CDR3 is TGTGCCAGCAGTGAAGGAGGGGTTGGCTACACCTTC. Residues: CASSEGGVGYTF.

The chain is built from TRBV7-8 and TRBJ2-7; weak D call: TRBD1 (6 bases). The germline V gene has CDR1 SGHVS and CDR2 FQNEAQ. This CDR3 comprises 14 residues. Between the trimmed V and J ends, which lost 5 bases and 6 bases, there was a span of 17 bases. CDR3 nucleotide sequence: TGTGCCAGCAGCCAAACCTCAGGGGTCTCCGAGCAGTACTTC. Amino acid sequence: CASSQTSGVSEQYF.

This chain joins TRBV7-3 and TRBJ2-7; D unresolved. Trimming left V 5 bases short and J 5 bases short, with 16 bases between. From germline, CDR1 is SGHTA and CDR2 FQGTGA. The CDR3 extends over 14 amino acids. The CDR3 nucleotides are TGTGCCAGCAGCCGACAAGGTTTAGGGAACGAGCAGTACTTC. Protein sequence: CASSRQGLGNEQYF.

This chain connects TRBV11-1 to TRBJ2-2, with D perhaps matching TRBD1 or TRBD2 (5 bases each). CDR1 and CDR2 from the germline V gene are SGHAT and FQDESV (reference sequence). The V end was cut by 2 bases, the J end by 7 bases, with 14 bases between. The CDR3 runs to 15 residues. In nucleotides, the CDR3 is TGTGCCAGCAGCTTAAGTGGGGCGGCGGGCGGGGAGCTGTTTTTT. Its translation: CASSLSGAAGGELFF.

The chain is built from TRBV11-3 and TRBJ2-5; 7 bases agree with TRBD1. With the DNA end fitting TRBJ2-7 better, the J assignment may be wrong. Germline V gene data show CDR1 as SGHNT and CDR2 as YENEEA. This CDR3 has 14 amino acids. CDR3 nucleotides: TGTGCCAGCAGCCCCCGGGACAGTTCCTACGAGCAGTACTTC. Translated: CASSPRDSSYEQYF.

The chain has TRBV9 and TRBJ2-7; D gene unclear. This CDR3 spans 17 amino acids. The ends were cut back, 0 bases at V and 3 bases at J, with 19 bases in the middle. Germline-derived CDR1 and CDR2 are SGDLS and YYNGEE. In nucleotides, the CDR3 is TGTGCCAGCAGCGTAGAGATCTGGTGGAAGGGTTTCTACGAGCAGTACTTC. Its protein is CASSVEIWWKGFYEQYF.

The J gene is TRBJ2-2, the V gene TRBV19; D gene uncertain. The germline V gene encodes CDR1 LNHDA and CDR2 SQIVND (reference sequence). V shed 0 bases and J shed 1 base, with 3 bases lying between them. This CDR3 comprises 14 residues. The CDR3 protein is CASSIDGNTGELFF. The CDR3 DNA reads TGTGCCAGTAGTATAGACGGGAACACCGGGGAGCTGTTTTTT.

The chain joins TRBV10-3 to TRBJ1-2; D perhaps matches TRBD1 (5 bases). Trimming pared 10 bases from V and 4 bases from J, leaving 7 bases between. The length of the CDR3 is 10 residues. In germline, CDR1 is ENHRY, CDR2 SYGVKD. The CDR3 spells CATGTYGYTF. CDR3 sequence (DNA): TGTGCCACAGGGACCTATGGCTACACCTTC.

This sequence joins TRBV7-2 and TRBJ1-5; tentative D call: TRBD1 (5 bases). Per germline, CDR1 SGHTA and CDR2 FQGNSA. This CDR3 comprises 15 residues. Trimming shortened V by 5 bases and J by 1 base, and 12 bases separated the two germline ends. The CDR3 bases are TGTGCCAGCAGCCCAAGGGGAGACAGCAATCAGCCCCAGCATTTT. Protein: CASSPRGDSNQPQHF.

This chain links TRBV28 with TRBJ2-2, with 7 bases aligning to TRBD1. CDR1 is MDHEN, CDR2 SYDVKM, per germline. The CDR3 consists of 16 residues. Trimming took 3 bases from V and 1 from J; bases not matched to a gene: 5. The CDR3 reads CASSLYGTENTGELFF. In DNA, the CDR3 is TGTGCCAGCAGTTTGTATGGGACAGAGAACACCGGGGAGCTGTTTTTT.

The chain links TRBV9 to TRBJ2-5, with D perhaps TRBD1 (6 bases). Trimming took 3 bases from V and 7 from J, leaving 19 bases between them. CDR3 length equals 15 residues. Germline CDR1 is SGDLS and CDR2 is YYNGEE. CDR3 residues: CASSGQSGGSGTQYF. The CDR3 bases are TGTGCCAGCAGCGGCCAAAGTGGGGGCTCGGGGACCCAGTACTTC.

The chain recombines TRBV7-9 with TRBJ1-2; D gene uncertain. Germline V lookup: CDR1 SEHNR, CDR2 FQNEAQ (reference sequence). V lost 3 bases and J lost 2, with 16 bases in between. The CDR3 length is 16 residues. CDR3 sequence reads: CASSLRRAEQNYGYTF. Written as DNA, the CDR3 is TGTGCCAGCAGCTTGCGAAGGGCCGAGCAGAACTATGGCTACACCTTC. Filled out from reference TRBV7-9 and TRBJ1-2, the complete variable domain reads DTGVSQNPRHKITKRGQNVTFRCDPISEHNRLYWYRQTLGQGPEFLTYFQNEAQLEKSRLLSDRFSAERPKGSFSTLEIQRTEQGDSAMYLCASSLRRAEQNYGYTFGSGTRLTVV.

The rearrangement joins TRBV6-1 to TRBJ1-3; unclear D gene. The CDR3 loop spans 16 amino acids. Germline CDR1 MNHNS, CDR2 SASEGT. The V end was cut by 1 base, the J end by 4 bases, with 14 bases between. In DNA, the CDR3 is TGTGCCAGCAGTGAAGTGGAGGGATTTACAGGAAACACCATATATTTT. It encodes CASSEVEGFTGNTIYF.

The chain joins TRBV4-1 to TRBJ2-1; TRBD1 matches at 10 bases. The germline CDR1 and CDR2 sequences are MGHRA and YSYEKL. The CDR3 covers 15 residues. The ends lost 1 base at V and 8 bases at J; junction bases unmatched: 5. CDR3 in amino acids: CASSQVGTGDDEQFF. The CDR3 nucleotides are TGCGCCAGCAGCCAAGTGGGGACAGGGGATGATGAGCAGTTCTTC.

This chain joins TRBV15 and TRBJ1-5; possibly TRBD1 for D (5 bases). Per germline, CDR1 LNHNV and CDR2 YYDKDF (reference sequence). Trimming removed 3 bases from V and 9 bases from J, with 12 bases in between. The CDR3 runs to 13 residues. Written as DNA, the CDR3 is TGTGCCACCAGCAGGGTCAGGGCTTGGCCCCAGCATTTT. Translation: CATSRVRAWPQHF.

The V and J genes are TRBV6-1 and TRBJ1-3; 7 bases fit TRBD1. CDR1 MNHNS and CDR2 SASEGT come from the germline V gene. This CDR3 has 15 amino acids. Losses at the gene ends were 6 bases for V and 0 bases for J; bases not matched to a gene: 5. Here the CDR3 reads CASSFGTVSGNTIYF. The DNA for the CDR3 is TGTGCCAGCAGCTTTGGGACAGTCTCTGGAAACACCATATATTTT.

CDR3 amino acids: CASSFRDRIQDTQYF. The DNA for the CDR3 is TGCGCCAGCAGCTTCCGGGACAGGATCCAAGATACGCAGTATTTT. The rearrangement links TRBV5-1 to TRBJ2-3; 8 bases align to TRBD1. This CDR3 comprises 15 residues. Per the germline V gene, CDR1 is SGHRS and CDR2 is YFSETQ. The ends lost 2 bases at V and 5 bases at J; junction bases unmatched: 7.

V is TRBV5-4 and J is TRBJ2-7; TRBD1 agrees at 7 bases. CDR1 is SGHNT, CDR2 YYREEE, per germline (reference sequence). The CDR3 has 14 residues. The V gene end was trimmed by 0 bases and the J gene end by 6 bases; junction bases not matched to a gene: 6. This CDR3 is CASSLGTGPGEQYF. The CDR3 region has the DNA TGTGCCAGCAGCTTGGGGACAGGCCCCGGCGAGCAGTACTTC.

This chain connects TRBV4-3 to TRBJ1-2; the D is unclear. Germline V gene sequence: CDR1 LGHNA, CDR2 YSLEER. V dropped 0 bases and J dropped 2 bases, with 7 bases sitting between them. This CDR3 contains 14 residues. CDR3 coding DNA: TGCGCCAGCAGCCAAGATAGACACAACTATGGCTACACCTTC. Protein sequence: CASSQDRHNYGYTF.

This clone was picked up a small number of times. The V gene is TRBV11-2, the J gene TRBJ2-1; 8 bases match TRBD1. J was trimmed by 14 bases and V by 4 bases; bases with no gene match: 7. CDR1 SGHAT and CDR2 FQNNGV come from the germline V gene. The CDR3 totals 12 residues. The CDR3 region is CASSSSGGGEFF. The CDR3 DNA follows: TGTGCCAGCAGCTCCTCAGGGGGCGGGGAGTTCTTC.

CDR3 bases: TGTGCCAGCAGCTTTGGGACTGCCTACGAGCAGTACTTC. It encodes CASSFGTAYEQYF. This chain connects TRBV11-2 to TRBJ2-7; TRBD2 is a possible D gene (6 bases). There are 13 residues in the CDR3. In germline, CDR1 is SGHAT, CDR2 FQNNGV. With 3 bases removed from V and 2 bases from J, the gap between germline ends came to 8 bases.

This chain links TRBV5-1 with TRBJ1-5; perhaps TRBD1 as D (5 bases). The CDR3 has 15 residues. Germline values: CDR1 SGHRS, CDR2 YFSETQ. Trimming cost V 4 bases and J 6 bases, with 17 bases left between them. The CDR3 loop is CASSPRDGPGQPQHF. In DNA, the CDR3 is TGCGCCAGCAGCCCCCGGGACGGCCCGGGTCAGCCCCAGCATTTT.

The chain joins TRBV28 to TRBJ2-7; 8 bases map to TRBD1. The CDR3 is made up of 17 amino acids. Germline CDR1 and CDR2: MDHEN and SYDVKM. J lost 5 bases, V lost 2 bases, and 14 bases had no gene match. The CDR3 coding sequence is TGTGCCAGCAGTTTAGACGGGGTTGGGACAGGCTCTGACGAGCAGTACTTC. The encoded protein is CASSLDGVGTGSDEQYF.

This chain links TRBV19 with TRBJ1-2, with TRBD1 identical over 7 bases. With 4 bases clipped from V and 4 bases from J, the junction kept 3 bases outside the gene matches. This CDR3 contains 13 residues. Germline CDR1 reads LNHDA; CDR2 reads SQIVND (reference sequence). CDR3 coding DNA: TGTGCCAGTAGTACCGGGACAGTCTATGGCTACACCTTC. Protein sequence: CASSTGTVYGYTF.

In regard to this clone: Since the CDR3 does not end with the conserved phenylalanine or tryptophan, this likely comes from a read error. CDR3 in amino acids: CASSPGPYNSPLHL. The CDR3 DNA follows: TGTGCCAGCAGCCCGGGGCCCTATAATTCACCCCTCCACCTT. The chain is built from TRBV6-5 and TRBJ1-6; tentatively, D is TRBD1 (5 bases). The CDR3 length is 14 residues. Trimming took off 6 bases at V and 2 bases at J, with 8 bases between the two ends. CDR1 is MNHEY and CDR2 is SVGAGI in the germline V gene.

V is TRBV19 and J is TRBJ1-2; D not resolved. This CDR3 is 15 amino acids long. V gave up 8 bases and J gave up 1 base, with 17 bases separating them. The V gene's germline CDR1 is LNHDA and CDR2 SQIVND (reference sequence). CDR3 coding DNA: TGTGCCAGTCATCTGGTGGGTTCGGGTAACTATGGCTACACCTTC. Translated, it gives CASHLVGSGNYGYTF. The whole variable domain, filled in from reference TRBV19 and TRBJ1-2, reads DGGITQSPKYLFRKEGQNVTLSCEQNLNHDAMYWYRQDPGQGLRLIYYSQIVNDFQKGDIAEGYSVSREKKESFPLTVTSAQKNPTAFYLCASHLVGSGNYGYTFGSGTRLTVV.

The rearrangement links TRBV4-1 to TRBJ2-7; no clear D gene. V was shortened by 1 base and J by 4 bases, with 11 bases between the two germline ends. The CDR3 length is 14 residues. The V gene's germline CDR1 is MGHRA and CDR2 YSYEKL. For the CDR3, the DNA is TGCGCCAGCAGCCAAGGCCTATTAGAGTACGAGCAGTACTTC. As protein: CASSQGLLEYEQYF.